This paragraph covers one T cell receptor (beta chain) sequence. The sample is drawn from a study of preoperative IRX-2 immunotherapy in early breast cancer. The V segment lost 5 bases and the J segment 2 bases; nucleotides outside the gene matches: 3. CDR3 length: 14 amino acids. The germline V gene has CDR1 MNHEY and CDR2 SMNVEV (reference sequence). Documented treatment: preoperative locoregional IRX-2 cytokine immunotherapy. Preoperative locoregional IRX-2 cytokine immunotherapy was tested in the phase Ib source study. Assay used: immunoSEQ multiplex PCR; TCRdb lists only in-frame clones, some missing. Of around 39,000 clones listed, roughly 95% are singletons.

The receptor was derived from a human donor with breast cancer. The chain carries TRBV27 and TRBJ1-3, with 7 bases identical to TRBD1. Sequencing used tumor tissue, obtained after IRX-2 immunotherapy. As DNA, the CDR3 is TGTGCCAGCAGTCTACAGGGGCCTGGAAACACCATATATTTT. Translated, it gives CASSLQGPGNTIYF.